This T cell receptor beta chain comes out of a study of CD8 T cells in Susac syndrome. The authors sequenced TCR beta from blood CD8+ and CD4+ T cells. Negative isolation was applied to CD8+ and CD4+ T cells, and FACS enrichment was applied to TEMRA cells. Trimming took 2 bases from V and 0 from J, leaving 13 bases between them. The CDR3 totals 15 residues. CDR1 GTSNPN and CDR2 SVGIG come from the germline V gene (reference sequence). Random hexamers primed reverse transcription of roughly 0.5 to 1 ug RNA. The amplification used immunoSEQ multiplex PCR on TCR beta CDR3; it spanned 54 Vbeta and 13 Jbeta. TCRdb ran MiXCR on the immunoSEQ multiplex PCR reads and lists one entry per CDR3 protein. Among hundreds of thousands of distinct CDR3 sequences, over 75% were seen once, and the ten largest hold roughly 0.21%.

This sequence originates from a human donor with multiple sclerosis. Source material: CD8+ T cells from PBMCs. The chain carries TRBV30 and TRBJ1-1, with a possible D match to TRBD1 (6 bases). The CDR3: CAWSQGTEMNTEAFF. For the CDR3, the DNA is TGTGCCTGGAGTCAGGGGACGGAGATGAACACTGAAGCTTTCTTT.